A selection of T cell receptor beta chains follows, all from one sample in a study of T cell responses to AZD1222 COVID-19 vaccine. The assay was immunoSEQ multiplex PCR, and TCRdb's table has in-frame clones only and misses some. The repertoire includes about 180,000 clones, approximately 86% of them detected once, and roughly 12% sits in the top ten. The specimen comprised peripheral blood, sampled 28 days after the second AZD1222 dose. The source of these receptors is an adult who received the AZD1222 COVID-19 vaccine. The CDR3 runs from the conserved cysteine through the conserved F or W. A D gene is named only where the DNA matches it firmly. The listing skips clone size in some rows; elsewhere it reads once, few, many or a size class.

v_gene,j_gene,d_gene,abundance,CDR3nt,CDR3aa
TRBV19,TRBJ1-1,NA,NA,TGTGCCAGTAGTATAAAGACTGAAGCTTTCTTT,CASSIKTEAFF
TRBV4-1,TRBJ2-3,TRBD2,NA,TGCGCCAGCAGCCAAACGCCTAGCGGGGGGCCTCGAGATACGCAGTATTTT,CASSQTPSGGPRDTQYF
TRBV25-1,TRBJ1-1,NA,NA,TGTGCCAGCAGGAAAGGCATATCTGAAGCTTTCTTT,CASRKGISEAFF
TRBV30,TRBJ2-2,TRBD1,NA,TGTGCCTGGATAAAGGGACAGGCAAACACCGGGGAGCTGTTTTTT,CAWIKGQANTGELFF
TRBV21-1,TRBJ1-1,NA,NA,TGTGCCAGCAGCAAAGCGTGTAAGGTGGGGAACACTGAAGCTTTCTTT,CASSKACKVGNTEAFF
TRBV3-1/TRBV3-2,TRBJ2-3,TRBD1,NA,TGTGCCAGCAGCCAAGGGACAGGGGAGCGGTATTTT,CASSQGTGERYF
TRBV29-1,TRBJ2-7,NA,NA,TGCAGCGTTGGGACTGACTACGAGCAGTACTTC,CSVGTDYEQYF
TRBV3-1/TRBV3-2,TRBJ1-2,TRBD1,NA,TGTGCCAGCAGCCAAGATTTAGGACAGGGCGGCTATGGCTACACCTTC,CASSQDLGQGGYGYTF
TRBV7-2,TRBJ1-1,NA,NA,TGTGCCAGCAGCTTTTTGTGGATCACTGAAGCTTTCTTT,CASSFLWITEAFF
TRBV11-2,TRBJ2-1,TRBD1,NA,TGTGCCAGCAGCGTACCGGGACAGGGGGCAAAGCAGTTCTTC,CASSVPGQGAKQFF
TRBV13,TRBJ1-2,TRBD1,NA,TGTGCCAGCAGCCCCAGACAAGGGCGGCAATCAGGGGGCGGCTACACCTTC,CASSPRQGRQSGGGYTF
TRBV6-2/TRBV6-3,TRBJ1-5,NA,NA,TGTGCCAGCAGCCCAGGGCAGACCTCCGGGCCCCAGCATTTT,CASSPGQTSGPQHF
TRBV4-3,TRBJ1-5,NA,NA,TGCGCCAGCAGCCAAGAGTATAGCAATCAGCCCCAGCATTTT,CASSQEYSNQPQHF
TRBV6-2/TRBV6-3,TRBJ1-1,NA,NA,TGTGCCAGCAGTTACCGGAGAGCAGAACGGTCTGAAGCTTTCTTT,CASSYRRAERSEAFF
TRBV5-6,TRBJ2-1,NA,NA,TGTGCCAGCAGTCCACCGGGGGCCTCGCGGACCTACAATGAGCAGTTCTTC,CASSPPGASRTYNEQFF
TRBV16,TRBJ1-1,NA,NA,TGTGCCAGCAGCCAACCCCCGCGCGGGAACACTGAAGCTTTCTTT,CASSQPPRGNTEAFF
TRBV19,TRBJ1-1,NA,NA,TGTGCCAGTAGCCTAAGAGCACGCACTGAAGCTTTCTTT,CASSLRARTEAFF
TRBV7-6,TRBJ2-2,TRBD1,NA,TGTGCCAGCAGCTTCGGGACAGGGTCAAACACCGGGGAGCTGTTTTTT,CASSFGTGSNTGELFF
TRBV7-3,TRBJ2-3,TRBD1,NA,TGTGCCAGCAGCCTACAGGGACAGGTCACAGATACGCAGTATTTT,CASSLQGQVTDTQYF
TRBV30,TRBJ2-3,NA,NA,TGTGCCTCGGACGGCAGGGGAGCAGATACGCAGTATTTT,CASDGRGADTQYF
TRBV5-6,TRBJ1-1,NA,NA,TGTGCCAGCAGCGACCCGGCGGGTGGTTACCGGGCTTTCTTT,CASSDPAGGYRAFF
TRBV5-1,TRBJ2-5,TRBD2,NA,TGCGCCAGCAGCCTGATACGGGGGGGAAGAGGAGAGACCCAGTACTTC,CASSLIRGGRGETQYF
TRBV4-2,TRBJ1-1,NA,NA,TGTGCCAGCAGCCAATTCCACCTGGAGGTAACTGAAGCTTTCTTT,CASSQFHLEVTEAFF
TRBV7-8,TRBJ2-1,NA,few,TGTGCCAGCAGCTTAGCGGGGGGCCAGTTCGAGCAGTTCTTC,CASSLAGGQFEQFF
TRBV28,TRBJ1-1,NA,once,TGTGCCAGCAGTTTCCGGCGGAACACTGAAGCTTTCTTT,CASSFRRNTEAFF
TRBV28,TRBJ2-1,TRBD2,NA,TGTGCCAGCAGTCCAGCGGGGGAGTACAATGAGCAGTTCTTC,CASSPAGEYNEQFF
TRBV7-2,TRBJ2-2,NA,NA,TGTGCCAGCAGCTTAGGGACAGCATTCACCGGGGAGCTGTTTTTT,CASSLGTAFTGELFF
TRBV5-1,TRBJ2-5,NA,once,TGCGCCAGCAGGGTCCAAGAGACCCAGTACTTC,CASRVQETQYF
TRBV24-1,TRBJ2-7,NA,once,TGTGCCACCAGTGACGCACGACACGCCTACGAGCAGTACTTC,CATSDARHAYEQYF
TRBV10-3,TRBJ2-1,NA,NA,TGTGCCATCAGCAGCAGGGAGGCTGAGCAGTTCTTC,CAISSREAEQFF
TRBV7-2,TRBJ2-1,TRBD2,NA,TGTGCCAGCAGCTTAGGGGGGGGACGGAACAATGAGCAGTTCTTC,CASSLGGGRNNEQFF
TRBV3-1/TRBV3-2,TRBJ2-3,NA,NA,TGTGCCAGCAGCCAAGATTCAGTTATCACAGATACGCAGTATTTT,CASSQDSVITDTQYF
TRBV6-4,TRBJ1-2,NA,NA,TGTGCCAGCAGTGACTCGCCCCTTGGGACAATTCGGGGCTACACCTTC,CASSDSPLGTIRGYTF
TRBV5-1,TRBJ1-2,NA,NA,TGCGCCAGCAGTCTTGCAGGGCCCAGCTATGGCTACACCTTC,CASSLAGPSYGYTF
TRBV6-6,TRBJ1-2,TRBD1,NA,TGTGCCAGCCGGACAGGGACTAACTATGGCTACACCTTC,CASRTGTNYGYTF
TRBV12-3/TRBV12-4,TRBJ1-1,NA,NA,TGTGCCAGCACTCTCCAGGGCATCACTGAAGCTTTCTTT,CASTLQGITEAFF
TRBV30,TRBJ1-1,TRBD1,NA,TGTGCCTGGAGTTTCCCGACAGGGGATTTGAACACTGAAGCTTTCTTT,CAWSFPTGDLNTEAFF
TRBV28,TRBJ2-1,NA,NA,TGTGCCAGCAGTTTACCCTCGGCGGAGCAGTTCTTC,CASSLPSAEQFF
TRBV5-6,TRBJ2-7,TRBD1,NA,TGTGCCAGCACCCGGGACAGGGCGGACGAGCAGTACTTC,CASTRDRADEQYF
TRBV10-3,TRBJ1-2,NA,few,TGTGCCATCAATGGGGGCGGACGTAATCTTAATGGCTACACCTTC,CAINGGGRNLNGYTF
TRBV5-1,TRBJ1-4,NA,NA,TGCGCCAGCAGCCCATCACAGGTCGCGAATGAAAAACTGTTTTTT,CASSPSQVANEKLFF
TRBV30,TRBJ1-5,NA,NA,TGTGCCTGGAGCTTTGGTCGAGTCAATCAGCCCCAGCATTTT,CAWSFGRVNQPQHF
TRBV19,TRBJ1-1,TRBD1,NA,TGTGCCAGTAGTAGGACAGGGGGTAATGAAGCTTTCTTT,CASSRTGGNEAFF
TRBV9,TRBJ1-4,TRBD1,NA,TGTGCCAGCAGCCCAGGGACAGGGAGTCTAGGTGAAAAACTGTTTTTT,CASSPGTGSLGEKLFF